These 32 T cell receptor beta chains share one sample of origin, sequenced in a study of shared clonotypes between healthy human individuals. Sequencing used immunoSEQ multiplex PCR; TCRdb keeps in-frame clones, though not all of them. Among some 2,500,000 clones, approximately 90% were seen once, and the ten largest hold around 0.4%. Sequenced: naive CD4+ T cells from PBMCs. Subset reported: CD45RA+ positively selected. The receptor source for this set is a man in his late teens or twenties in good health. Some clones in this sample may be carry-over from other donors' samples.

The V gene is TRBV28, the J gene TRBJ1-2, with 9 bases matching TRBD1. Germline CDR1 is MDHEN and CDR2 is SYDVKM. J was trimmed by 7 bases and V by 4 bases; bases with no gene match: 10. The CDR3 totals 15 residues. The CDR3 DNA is TGTGCCAGCAGTTACCCGGGACAGGGCCCTTTTGGCTACACCTTC. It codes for CASSYPGQGPFGYTF.

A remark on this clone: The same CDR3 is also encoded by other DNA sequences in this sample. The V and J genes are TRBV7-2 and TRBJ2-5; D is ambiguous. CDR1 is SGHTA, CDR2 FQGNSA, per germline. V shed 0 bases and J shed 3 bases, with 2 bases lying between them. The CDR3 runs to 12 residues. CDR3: CASSLAKETQYF. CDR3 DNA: TGTGCCAGCAGCTTAGCAAAAGAGACCCAGTACTTC.

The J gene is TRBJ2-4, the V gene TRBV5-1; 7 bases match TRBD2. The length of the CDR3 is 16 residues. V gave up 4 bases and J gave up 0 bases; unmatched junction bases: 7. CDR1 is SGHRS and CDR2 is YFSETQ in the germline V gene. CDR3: CASSLGAGSAKNIQYF. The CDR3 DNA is TGCGCCAGCAGCCTAGGAGCGGGATCAGCCAAAAACATTCAGTACTTC.

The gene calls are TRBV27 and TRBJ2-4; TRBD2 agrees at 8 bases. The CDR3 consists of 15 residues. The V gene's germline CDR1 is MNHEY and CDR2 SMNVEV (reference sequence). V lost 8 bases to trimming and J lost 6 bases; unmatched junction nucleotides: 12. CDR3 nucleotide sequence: TGTGCCAGCTGGACAGCGGGAGCTAAAGGAAACATTCAGTACTTC. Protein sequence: CASWTAGAKGNIQYF.

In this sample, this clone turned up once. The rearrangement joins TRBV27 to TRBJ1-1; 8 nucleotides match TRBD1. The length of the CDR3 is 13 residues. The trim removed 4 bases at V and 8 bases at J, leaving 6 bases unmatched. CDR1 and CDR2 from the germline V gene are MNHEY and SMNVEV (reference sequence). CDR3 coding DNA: TGTGCCAGCAGTTCGACAGGGGCCTTCGAAGCTTTCTTT. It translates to CASSSTGAFEAFF.

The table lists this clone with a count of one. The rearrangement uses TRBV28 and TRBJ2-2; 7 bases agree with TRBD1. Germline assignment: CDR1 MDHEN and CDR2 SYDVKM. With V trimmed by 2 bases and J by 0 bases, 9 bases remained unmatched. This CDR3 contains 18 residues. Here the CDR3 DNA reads TGTGCCAGCAGTTTACCCAGACAGGGCATTACGAACACCGGGGAGCTGTTTTTT. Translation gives CASSLPRQGITNTGELFF.

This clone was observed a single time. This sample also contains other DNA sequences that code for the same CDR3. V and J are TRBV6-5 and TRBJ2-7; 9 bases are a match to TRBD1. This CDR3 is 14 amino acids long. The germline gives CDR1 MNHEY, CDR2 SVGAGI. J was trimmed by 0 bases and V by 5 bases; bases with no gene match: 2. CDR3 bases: TGTGCCAGCAGTACGGGACAGGGCTCCTACGAGCAGTACTTC. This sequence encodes CASSTGQGSYEQYF.

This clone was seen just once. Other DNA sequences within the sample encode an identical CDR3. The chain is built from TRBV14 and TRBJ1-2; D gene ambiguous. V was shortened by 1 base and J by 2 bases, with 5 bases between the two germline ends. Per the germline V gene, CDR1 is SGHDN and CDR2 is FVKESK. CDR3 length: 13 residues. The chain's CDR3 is CASSQGGNYGYTF. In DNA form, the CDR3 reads TGTGCCAGCAGCCAAGGAGGAAACTATGGCTACACCTTC.

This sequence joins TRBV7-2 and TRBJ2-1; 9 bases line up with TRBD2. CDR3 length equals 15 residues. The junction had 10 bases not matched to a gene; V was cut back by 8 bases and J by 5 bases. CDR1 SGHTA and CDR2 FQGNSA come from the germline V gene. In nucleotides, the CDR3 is TGTGCCAGCTTACCCGGCGGGAGGGCCAACAATGAGCAGTTCTTC. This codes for CASLPGGRANNEQFF.

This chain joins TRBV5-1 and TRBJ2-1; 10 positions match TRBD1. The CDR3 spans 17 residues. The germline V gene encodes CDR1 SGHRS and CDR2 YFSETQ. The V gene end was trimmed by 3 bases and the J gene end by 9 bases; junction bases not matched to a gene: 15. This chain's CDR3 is CASSSHPGQGIVTEQFF. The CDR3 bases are TGCGCCAGCAGCTCTCATCCGGGACAGGGGATTGTGACTGAGCAGTTCTTC. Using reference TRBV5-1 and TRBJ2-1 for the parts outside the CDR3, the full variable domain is KAGVTQTPRYLIKTRGQQVTLSCSPISGHRSVSWYQQTPGQGLQFLFEYFSETQRNKGNFPGRFSGRQFSNSRSEMNVSTLELGDSALYLCASSSHPGQGIVTEQFFGPGTRLTVL.

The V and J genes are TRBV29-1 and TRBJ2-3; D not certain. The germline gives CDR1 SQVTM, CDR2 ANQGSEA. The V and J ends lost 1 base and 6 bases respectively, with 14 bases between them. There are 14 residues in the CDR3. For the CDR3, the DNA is TGCAGCGTTGAAGGGGGTGGGATCTGGGATACGCAGTATTTT. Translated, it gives CSVEGGGIWDTQYF.

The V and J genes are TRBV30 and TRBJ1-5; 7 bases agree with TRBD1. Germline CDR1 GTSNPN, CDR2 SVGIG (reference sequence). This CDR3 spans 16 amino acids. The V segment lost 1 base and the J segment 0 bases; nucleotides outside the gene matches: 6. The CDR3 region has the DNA TGTGCCTGGAGTGGAGGGGGCGGAGATAGCAATCAGCCCCAGCATTTT. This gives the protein CAWSGGGGDSNQPQHF.

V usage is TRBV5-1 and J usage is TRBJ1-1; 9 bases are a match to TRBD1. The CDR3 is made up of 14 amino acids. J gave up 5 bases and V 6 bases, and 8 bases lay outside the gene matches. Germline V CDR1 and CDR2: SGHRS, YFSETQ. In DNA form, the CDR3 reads TGCGCCAGCACGCGGACAGGGGTTGAAACTGAAGCTTTCTTT. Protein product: CASTRTGVETEAFF.

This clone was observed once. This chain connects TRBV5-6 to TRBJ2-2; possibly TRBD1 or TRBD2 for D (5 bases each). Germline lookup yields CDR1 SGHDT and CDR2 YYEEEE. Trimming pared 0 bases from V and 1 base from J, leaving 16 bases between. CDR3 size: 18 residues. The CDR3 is CASSLAVFGTENTGELFF. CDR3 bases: TGTGCCAGCAGCTTGGCCGTTTTCGGGACGGAGAACACCGGGGAGCTGTTTTTT. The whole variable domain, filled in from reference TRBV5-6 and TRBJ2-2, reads DAGVTQSPTHLIKTRGQQVTLRCSPKSGHDTVSWYQQALGQGPQFIFQYYEEEERQRGNFPDRFSGHQFPNYSSELNVNALLLGDSALYLCASSLAVFGTENTGELFFGEGSRLTVL.

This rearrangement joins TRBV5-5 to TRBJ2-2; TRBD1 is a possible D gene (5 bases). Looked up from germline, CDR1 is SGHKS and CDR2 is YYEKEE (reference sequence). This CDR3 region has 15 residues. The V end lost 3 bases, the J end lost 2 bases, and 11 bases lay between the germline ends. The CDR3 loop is CASSSLRTNTGELFF. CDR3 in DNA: TGTGCCAGCAGCTCCCTGAGGACAAACACCGGGGAGCTGTTTTTT.

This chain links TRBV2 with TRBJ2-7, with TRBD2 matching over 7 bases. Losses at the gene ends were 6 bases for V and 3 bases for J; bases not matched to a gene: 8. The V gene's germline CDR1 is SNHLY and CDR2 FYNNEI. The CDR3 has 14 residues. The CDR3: CASSAGTNNYEQYF. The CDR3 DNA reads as TGTGCCAGCAGCGCCGGGACTAACAACTACGAGCAGTACTTC.

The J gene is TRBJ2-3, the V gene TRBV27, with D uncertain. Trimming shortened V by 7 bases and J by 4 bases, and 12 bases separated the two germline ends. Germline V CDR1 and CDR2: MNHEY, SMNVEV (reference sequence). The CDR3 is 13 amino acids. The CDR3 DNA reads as TGTGCCAGCACGTCCGGCAACCCAGATACGCAGTATTTT. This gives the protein CASTSGNPDTQYF.

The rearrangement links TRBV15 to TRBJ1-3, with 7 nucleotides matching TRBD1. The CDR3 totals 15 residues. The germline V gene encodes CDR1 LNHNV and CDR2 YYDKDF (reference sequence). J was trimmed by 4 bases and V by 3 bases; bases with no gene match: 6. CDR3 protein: CATSSGDSLGNTIYF. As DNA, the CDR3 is TGTGCCACCAGCAGTGGGGACAGCCTCGGAAACACCATATATTTT.

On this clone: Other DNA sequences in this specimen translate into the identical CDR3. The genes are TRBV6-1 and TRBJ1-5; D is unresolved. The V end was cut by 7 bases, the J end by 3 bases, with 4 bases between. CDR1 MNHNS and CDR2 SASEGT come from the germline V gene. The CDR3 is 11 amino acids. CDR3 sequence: CASTTNQPQHF. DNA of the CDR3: TGTGCCAGCACCACCAATCAGCCCCAGCATTTT.

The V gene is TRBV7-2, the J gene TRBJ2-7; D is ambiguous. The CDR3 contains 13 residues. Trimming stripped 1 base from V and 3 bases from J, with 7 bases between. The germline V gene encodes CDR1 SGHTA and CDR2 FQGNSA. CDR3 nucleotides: TGTGCCAGCAGCTTAGGACTTGTCTACGAGCAGTACTTC. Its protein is CASSLGLVYEQYF.

The CDR3 protein is CASSLDHEATYGGYTF. The CDR3 region has the DNA TGCGCCAGCAGCTTAGATCATGAAGCAACCTATGGAGGCTACACCTTC. The genes are TRBV5-1 and TRBJ1-2, with D unclear. Germline-derived CDR1 and CDR2 are SGHRS and YFSETQ. The CDR3 length is 16 residues. The germline V and J ends were trimmed by 2 bases and 8 bases, with 22 bases remaining between them.

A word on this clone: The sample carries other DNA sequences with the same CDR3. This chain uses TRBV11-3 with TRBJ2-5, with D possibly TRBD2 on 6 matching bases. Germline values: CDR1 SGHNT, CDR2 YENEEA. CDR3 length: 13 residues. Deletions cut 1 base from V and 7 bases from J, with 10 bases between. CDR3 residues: CASSLGQGGTQYF. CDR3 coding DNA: TGTGCCAGCAGCTTAGGGCAGGGAGGGACCCAGTACTTC.

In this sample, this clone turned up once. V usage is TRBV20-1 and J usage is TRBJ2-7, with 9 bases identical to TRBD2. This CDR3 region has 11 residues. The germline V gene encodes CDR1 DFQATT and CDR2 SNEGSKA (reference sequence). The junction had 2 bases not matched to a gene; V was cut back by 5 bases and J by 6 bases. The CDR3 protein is CSAGGRAEQYF. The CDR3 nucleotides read TGCAGTGCTGGCGGGAGGGCCGAGCAGTACTTC.

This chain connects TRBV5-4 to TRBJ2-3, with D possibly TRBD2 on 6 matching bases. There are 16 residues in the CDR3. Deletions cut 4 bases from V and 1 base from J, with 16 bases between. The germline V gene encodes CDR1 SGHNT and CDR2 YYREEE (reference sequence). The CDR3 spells CASSPDGGSGTDTQYF. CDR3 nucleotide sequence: TGTGCCAGCAGCCCCGATGGAGGGTCGGGCACAGATACGCAGTATTTT.

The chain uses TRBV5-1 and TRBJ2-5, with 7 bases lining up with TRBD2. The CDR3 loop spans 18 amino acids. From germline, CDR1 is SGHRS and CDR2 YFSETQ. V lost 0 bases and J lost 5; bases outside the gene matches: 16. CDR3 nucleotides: TGCGCCAGCAGCTTGGCACCACGACTAGCCTCTGTTCGGGAGACCCAGTACTTC. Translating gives CASSLAPRLASVRETQYF.

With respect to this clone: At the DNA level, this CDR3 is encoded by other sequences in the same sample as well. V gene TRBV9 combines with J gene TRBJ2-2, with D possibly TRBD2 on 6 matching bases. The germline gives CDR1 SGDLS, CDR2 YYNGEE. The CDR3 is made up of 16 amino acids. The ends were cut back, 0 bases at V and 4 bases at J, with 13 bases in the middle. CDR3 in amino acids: CASSVAGGLGTGELFF. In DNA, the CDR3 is TGTGCCAGCAGCGTAGCTGGAGGGTTGGGCACCGGGGAGCTGTTTTTT.

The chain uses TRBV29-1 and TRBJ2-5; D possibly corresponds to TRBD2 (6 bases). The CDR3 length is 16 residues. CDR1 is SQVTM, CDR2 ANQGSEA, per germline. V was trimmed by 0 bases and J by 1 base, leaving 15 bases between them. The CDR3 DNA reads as TGCAGCGTTGAAGACCGGGGCGGAGGGGTCCAAGAGACCCAGTACTTC. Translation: CSVEDRGGGVQETQYF.

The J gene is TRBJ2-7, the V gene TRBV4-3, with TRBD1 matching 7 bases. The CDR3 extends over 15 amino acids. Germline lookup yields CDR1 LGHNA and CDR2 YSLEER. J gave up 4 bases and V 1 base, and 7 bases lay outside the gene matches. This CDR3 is CASSQGLTGMYEQYF. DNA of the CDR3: TGCGCCAGCAGCCAAGGCCTGACAGGGATGTACGAGCAGTACTTC.

The CDR3 DNA reads TGTGCCAGCAGCCCAAGGACGGTCCCAGATGAGCAGTTCTTC. Translated, it gives CASSPRTVPDEQFF. The chain uses TRBV9 and TRBJ2-1; D unresolved. CDR3 length: 14 amino acids. In germline, CDR1 is SGDLS, CDR2 YYNGEE. Trimming cost V 4 bases and J 8 bases, with 16 bases left between them. The full variable domain, completed using reference TRBV9 and TRBJ2-1, is DSGVTQTPKHLITATGQRVTLRCSPRSGDLSVYWYQQSLDQGLQFLIQYYNGEERAKGNILERFSAQQFPDLHSELNLSSLELGDSALYFCASSPRTVPDEQFFGPGTRLTVL.

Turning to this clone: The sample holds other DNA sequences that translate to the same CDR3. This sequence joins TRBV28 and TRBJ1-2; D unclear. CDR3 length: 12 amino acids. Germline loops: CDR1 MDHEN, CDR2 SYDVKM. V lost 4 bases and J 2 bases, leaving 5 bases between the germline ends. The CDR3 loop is CASSSGNYGYTF. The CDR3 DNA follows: TGTGCCAGCAGTTCAGGAAACTATGGCTACACCTTC.

CDR3 loop: CASSGQGLGDGYTF. The CDR3 region has the DNA TGTGCCAGCAGCGGACAGGGTTTAGGAGATGGCTACACCTTC. The chain recombines TRBV9 with TRBJ1-2, with TRBD1 matching 7 bases. Trimming took 3 bases from V and 6 from J; bases not matched to a gene: 8. CDR1 and CDR2 (germline): SGDLS, YYNGEE. This CDR3 has 14 amino acids.

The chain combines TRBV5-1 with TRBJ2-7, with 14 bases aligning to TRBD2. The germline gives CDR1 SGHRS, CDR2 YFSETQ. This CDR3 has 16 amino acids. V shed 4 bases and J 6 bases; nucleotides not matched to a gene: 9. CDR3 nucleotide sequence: TGCGCCAGCAGCCCCGGGACTAGCGGGAGTTTGGGCGAGCAGTACTTC. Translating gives CASSPGTSGSLGEQYF. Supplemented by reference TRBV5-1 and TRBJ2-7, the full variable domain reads KAGVTQTPRYLIKTRGQQVTLSCSPISGHRSVSWYQQTPGQGLQFLFEYFSETQRNKGNFPGRFSGRQFSNSRSEMNVSTLELGDSALYLCASSPGTSGSLGEQYFGPGTRLTVT.